This T cell receptor (beta chain) emerged from a study of tumor-infiltrating lymphocytes in primary liver carcinoma. Study details: These were node-negative, non-metastatic T1-T3 tumors of roughly 4 to 11 cm.

Making TCR beta cDNA involved around 510 ng total RNA and a constant-region primer. Amplification in three nested multiplex PCR rounds with slightly modified ARM-PCR gave rise to TCR beta libraries. The first two PCR rounds used TRBV1-TRBV30 primers with a Cbeta primer, roughly 10 cycles each. TCRdb reprocessed the multiplex PCR reads via MiXCR and lists one record per CDR3 protein. Of fewer than 400,000 distinct CDR3 sequences detected, 50% to 60% appear once; the ten largest clones hold 17%. The study extracted blood RNA from unsorted whole blood and also extracted germline DNA. V was shortened by 6 bases and J by 1 base, with 7 bases between the two germline ends. This CDR3 comprises 12 residues. Germline loops: CDR1 MDHEN, CDR2 SYDVKM.

This chain connects TRBV28 to TRBJ2-7; D is undetermined. Sequencing used peripheral blood. The TCR comes from a woman between 25 and 40 years old with primary liver carcinoma and hepatitis B virus infection. The CDR3 region is CASRDGSYEQYF. The CDR3, as DNA: TGTGCCAGCAGGGACGGTTCCTACGAGCAGTACTTC.